This passage covers 15 T cell receptor beta chains from one sample sequenced in a study of blood T cell repertoires in COVID-19. Sequencing was performed with immunoSEQ multiplex PCR; in TCRdb, only in-frame clones are kept and a portion is missing. The sample records about 150,000 clones, 78% being singletons. The sample taken for sequencing was PBMCs or T cells enriched from blood (not recorded which). Receptor source: a woman aged 45-59 years who had recovered from COVID-19.

The table lists this clone with a count of one. The chain combines TRBV19 with TRBJ2-2; TRBD1 aligns across 9 bases. The ends lost 5 bases at V and 3 bases at J; junction bases unmatched: 7. Germline values: CDR1 LNHDA, CDR2 SQIVND (reference sequence). CDR3 size: 16 residues. CDR3 nucleotide sequence: TGTGCCAGTAGTCCGAGACAGGGGGAGTACACCGGGGAGCTGTTTTTT. Residues: CASSPRQGEYTGELFF. The full variable domain, in which reference TRBV19 and TRBJ2-2 provide the parts outside the CDR3, is DGGITQSPKYLFRKEGQNVTLSCEQNLNHDAMYWYRQDPGQGLRLIYYSQIVNDFQKGDIAEGYSVSREKKESFPLTVTSAQKNPTAFYLCASSPRQGEYTGELFFGEGSRLTVL.

This chain uses TRBV6-5 with TRBJ1-6; TRBD1 matches 9 bases. CDR3 length: 16 amino acids. J gave up 4 bases and V 2 bases, and 3 bases lay outside the gene matches. Germline values: CDR1 MNHEY, CDR2 SVGAGI. The CDR3 nucleotides read TGTGCCAGCAGTTACGGGGGGACAGGGTATAATTCACCCCTCCACTTT. Protein sequence: CASSYGGTGYNSPLHF.

This clone turned up a few times. This chain links TRBV27 with TRBJ2-1; 8 nucleotides match TRBD1. The CDR3 length is 15 residues. Germline V CDR1 and CDR2: MNHEY, SMNVEV (reference sequence). Trimming took 6 bases from V and 3 from J; bases not matched to a gene: 7. CDR3 in DNA: TGTGCCAGCAGAACGGGGGACAGGAACTACAATGAGCAGTTCTTC. This translates into CASRTGDRNYNEQFF.

The V gene is TRBV15, the J gene TRBJ1-1, with 11 bases identical to TRBD1. The CDR3 contains 16 residues. Germline lookup yields CDR1 LNHNV and CDR2 YYDKDF (reference sequence). J lost 3 bases, V lost 4 bases, and 7 bases had no gene match. CDR3 bases: TGTGCCACCAGCAAAGGACAGGGGGCATGGGACACTGAAGCTTTCTTT. Protein: CATSKGQGAWDTEAFF. The whole variable domain, remainder taken from reference TRBV15 and TRBJ1-1, is DAMVIQNPRYQVTQFGKPVTLSCSQTLNHNVMYWYQQKSSQAPKLLFHYYDKDFNNEADTPDNFQSRRPNTSFCFLDIRSPGLGDTAMYLCATSKGQGAWDTEAFFGQGTRLTVV.

V and J are TRBV7-2 and TRBJ2-7; tentative D call: TRBD1 (6 bases). The germline gives CDR1 SGHTA, CDR2 FQGNSA. The V and J ends lost 1 base and 2 bases respectively, with 12 bases between them. There are 15 residues in the CDR3. The CDR3 region has the DNA TGTGCCAGCAGCTTAGGGGGGCTCTACGCCTACGAGCAGTACGTC. Translation: CASSLGGLYAYEQYV.

The chain joins TRBV19 to TRBJ1-5, with 12 nucleotides matching TRBD1. Germline V CDR1 and CDR2: LNHDA, SQIVND (reference sequence). There are 16 residues in the CDR3. Losses at the gene ends were 5 bases for V and 6 bases for J; bases not matched to a gene: 8. CDR3 in amino acids: CASSAGQGARGQPQHF. The DNA of the CDR3 is TGTGCCAGTAGTGCGGGACAGGGGGCGCGCGGTCAGCCCCAGCATTTT.

The chain couples TRBV5-4 to TRBJ1-2, with 10 nucleotides matching TRBD1. Per the germline V gene, CDR1 is SGHNT and CDR2 is YYREEE (reference sequence). This CDR3 has 13 amino acids. The V segment lost 3 bases and the J segment 6 bases; nucleotides outside the gene matches: 2. In DNA form, the CDR3 reads TGTGCCAGCAGCTCGACAGGGGGCGATGGCTACACCTTC. Protein: CASSSTGGDGYTF.

The chain couples TRBV19 to TRBJ1-6; D not certain. The germline gives CDR1 LNHDA, CDR2 SQIVND (reference sequence). V was clipped by 5 bases and J by 7 bases, with 18 bases between them. CDR3 length: 16 residues. The CDR3 loop is CASSLPPQAGNSPLHF. For the CDR3, the DNA is TGTGCCAGTAGTCTCCCCCCCCAAGCAGGCAATTCACCCCTCCACTTT.

The chain is built from TRBV7-9 and TRBJ1-1, with TRBD1 identical over 7 bases. V shed 5 bases, J shed 8 bases, and the junction held 17 bases outside the gene matches. The germline gives CDR1 SEHNR, CDR2 FQNEAQ (reference sequence). The CDR3 spans 16 residues. The CDR3 region has the DNA TGTGCCAGCAGCCTTAGACAGGGATCGGCCAAGGAGGAAGCTTTCTTT. Its protein is CASSLRQGSAKEEAFF.

In DNA form, the CDR3 reads TGTGCCAGCAGTTCCCCCTTTGCCCTCCACTTT. This translates into CASSSPFALHF. The rearrangement uses TRBV28 and TRBJ1-6; no definite D call. Trimming took 4 bases from V and 14 from J, leaving 9 bases between them. This CDR3 has 11 amino acids. Germline V gene data show CDR1 as MDHEN and CDR2 as SYDVKM.

V is TRBV19 and J is TRBJ1-4, with TRBD1 matching over 9 bases. The V gene's germline CDR1 is LNHDA and CDR2 SQIVND (reference sequence). The trim removed 8 bases at V and 6 bases at J, leaving 4 bases unmatched. The CDR3 runs to 13 residues. Here the CDR3 reads CASGDRGDEKLFF. The DNA of the CDR3 is TGTGCCAGTGGCGACAGGGGGGATGAAAAACTGTTTTTT.

The V gene is TRBV7-2, the J gene TRBJ2-1, with D perhaps matching TRBD2 (6 bases). The V and J ends lost 5 bases and 2 bases respectively, with 13 bases between them. Germline V gene lookup returns CDR1 SGHTA and CDR2 FQGNSA. The CDR3 is 15 amino acids. The CDR3 region has the DNA TGTGCCAGCAGCCAACTTATAGCGGCCTACAATGAGCAGTTCTTC. It encodes CASSQLIAAYNEQFF.

The chain links TRBV7-6 to TRBJ1-3; TRBD1 might be the D (5 bases). V lost 5 bases, J lost 5 bases, and 13 bases lay in between. The CDR3 has 14 residues. Germline lookup yields CDR1 SGHVS and CDR2 FNYEAQ. CDR3: CASSLSGGRNTIYF. The CDR3 nucleotides read TGTGCCAGCAGCCTGAGCGGGGGAAGAAACACCATATATTTT.

J is TRBJ2-5 and V is TRBV5-4; 9 positions agree with TRBD1. The CDR3 covers 14 residues. Germline V gene data show CDR1 as SGHNT and CDR2 as YYREEE (reference sequence). V gave up 5 bases and J gave up 5 bases; unmatched junction bases: 7. The CDR3 here is CASSSPGTGETQYF. The CDR3 DNA reads TGTGCCAGCAGTTCACCCGGGACAGGGGAGACCCAGTACTTC.

This clone was counted only a few times. This sequence joins TRBV7-2 and TRBJ2-1; no clear D gene. Germline V gene lookup returns CDR1 SGHTA and CDR2 FQGNSA. The V end lost 7 bases, the J end lost 4 bases, and 14 bases lay between the germline ends. The CDR3 extends over 14 amino acids. CDR3 in amino acids: CASTLKTGYNEQFF. DNA of the CDR3: TGTGCCAGCACCCTCAAAACGGGTTACAATGAGCAGTTCTTC. The full variable domain, in which reference TRBV7-2 and TRBJ2-1 provide the parts outside the CDR3, is GAGVSQSPSNKVTEKGKDVELRCDPISGHTALYWYRQSLGQGLEFLIYFQGNSAPDKSGLPSDRFSAERTGGSVSTLTIQRTQQEDSAVYLCASTLKTGYNEQFFGPGTRLTVL.